The clone carrying this T cell receptor beta chain was observed a handful of times. TCR beta CDR3 regions were amplified from RNA transcripts. With the HTBI primer set, the TCR CDR3 went through a first round of RT-PCR. TCRdb passed the multiplex PCR reads through MiXCR, listing each CDR3 protein once. Of 540,000 or so distinct CDR3 sequences listed, approximately 15% were seen once; the top ten hold 6.5% to 8%. This record comes from a study of T cells in Graves' hyperthyroidism and ophthalmopathy. Study at large: Peripheral blood was acquired at first diagnosis, ahead of any therapy whatsoever.

Diagnostic assessment was based on clinical symptoms, serum thyroxine and TRAb, thyroid ultrasound and orbital computed tomography. Germline V gene sequence: CDR1 SQVTM, CDR2 ANQGSEA. CDR3 length: 12 residues. V shed 5 bases and J 6 bases; nucleotides not matched to a gene: 4. The sequencing input was blood. The sequence was collected from a woman aged 25 to 39 with Graves' hyperthyroidism. V and J are TRBV29-1 and TRBJ2-1; 7 bases agree with TRBD1. The CDR3 loop is CSVYDRVNEQFF. The CDR3 coding sequence is TGCAGCGTTTACGACAGGGTCAATGAGCAGTTCTTC.